These 21 T cell receptor beta chains were all obtained from the same sample, sequenced in a study of breast tumors, draining lymph nodes, adjacent tissues. Samples came from axillary lymph nodes draining the breast cancer. Each CDR3 protein gets one entry after TCRdb re-called the multiplex PCR reads with MiXCR. The sample has about 220,000 distinct CDR3 sequences, less than 45% seen once. Material: axillary lymph node tissue. Source of these receptors: a female donor with breast cancer. Some clones in this sample may be carry-over from other donors' samples.

V gene TRBV2 combines with J gene TRBJ1-1; D uncertain. CDR3 length equals 14 residues. Germline V lookup: CDR1 SNHLY, CDR2 FYNNEI. V lost 0 bases to trimming and J lost 0 bases, with 5 bases between them. The CDR3 spells CASSEALMNTEAFF. The CDR3 nucleotides read TGTGCCAGCAGTGAAGCACTCATGAACACTGAAGCTTTCTTT.

This clonotype was counted many times. The chain's CDR3 is CSARALGRVSEKLFF. CDR3 nucleotides: TGCAGTGCTAGAGCCTTGGGCAGGGTATCTGAAAAACTGTTTTTT. This chain connects TRBV20-1 to TRBJ1-4; the D gene is possibly TRBD1 (5 bases). The CDR3 contains 15 residues. The germline V gene has CDR1 DFQATT and CDR2 SNEGSKA (reference sequence). The V gene lost 1 base and the J gene lost 7 bases, with 16 bases spanning the gap.

This clonotype was counted at least ten times. The V gene is TRBV5-5, the J gene TRBJ2-3, with 10 bases aligning to TRBD2. Germline V CDR1 and CDR2: SGHKS, YYEKEE (reference sequence). The CDR3 runs to 14 residues. Unmatched junction bases numbered 3, after V lost 2 bases and J lost 6 bases. The CDR3 bases are TGTGCCAGCAGCTTTAGCGGGAGGTGGGATACGCAGTATTTT. The encoded protein is CASSFSGRWDTQYF.

This clonotype was seen a few times. This clone may be a read error of a much larger clone one base away. This chain connects TRBV20-1 to TRBJ2-7, with a weak D call TRBD2 (5 bases). The V end was cut by 6 bases, the J end by 1 base, with 19 bases between. The CDR3 is 15 residues long. Germline V gene sequence: CDR1 DFQATT, CDR2 SNEGSKA (reference sequence). The CDR3 bases are TGCAGTGCGCCGAGGGTCCGAGGCGGGTCCTACGAGCAGTACTTC. Translating it yields CSAPRVRGGSYEQYF.

This rearrangement joins TRBV2 to TRBJ2-3; no definite D call. CDR1 and CDR2 from the germline V gene are SNHLY and FYNNEI. V was pared by 2 bases and J by 9 bases, with 12 bases between. The CDR3 length is 13 residues. The DNA of the CDR3 is TGTGCCAGCAGTGAACTGCTGTGGGGAACGCAGTATTTT. Its protein product is CASSELLWGTQYF.

This clonotype was seen only a few times. The chain carries TRBV2 and TRBJ2-7; D may match TRBD1 or TRBD2 (5 bases each). Trimming took off 8 bases at V and 3 bases at J, with 17 bases between the two ends. CDR3 length: 14 residues. Germline CDR1 SNHLY, CDR2 FYNNEI. CDR3 residues: CASYPGTASYEQYF. The CDR3 nucleotides are TGTGCCAGCTATCCCGGGACGGCGAGCTACGAGCAGTACTTC.

The chain has TRBV7-9 and TRBJ1-6; no clear D gene. The CDR3 sequence is 12 residues long. Trimming shortened V by 7 bases and J by 7 bases, and 8 bases separated the two germline ends. CDR1 is SEHNR and CDR2 is FQNEAQ in the germline V gene (reference sequence). The CDR3 reads CASTTGNSPLHF. CDR3 coding DNA: TGTGCCAGCACAACGGGAAATTCACCCCTCCACTTT. Looking up the rest from reference TRBV7-9 and TRBJ1-6 gives the full variable domain: DTGVSQNPRHKITKRGQNVTFRCDPISEHNRLYWYRQTLGQGPEFLTYFQNEAQLEKSRLLSDRFSAERPKGSFSTLEIQRTEQGDSAMYLCASTTGNSPLHFGNGTRLTVT.

The rearrangement links TRBV3-1 to TRBJ2-3, with 8 bases identical to TRBD2. CDR1 is LGHDT, CDR2 YNNKEL, per germline (reference sequence). CDR3 length: 16 amino acids. The trim removed 0 bases at V and 5 bases at J, leaving 7 bases unmatched. Here the CDR3 DNA reads TGTGCCAGCAGCCAAGAACTGCGGGAGGATGGAGATACGCAGTATTTT. Its translation is CASSQELREDGDTQYF.

This clonotype appeared many times. The chain has TRBV7-6 and TRBJ2-3, with D uncertain. Germline CDR1 and CDR2: SGHVS and FNYEAQ. Trimming cost V 1 base and J 4 bases, with 9 bases left between them. The CDR3 covers 14 residues. The CDR3 bases are TGTGCCAGCAGCTTAGTGATTGAGTCAGATACGCAGTATTTT. It encodes CASSLVIESDTQYF.

This clonotype was counted many times. The chain recombines TRBV10-3 with TRBJ2-7; 12 nucleotides agree with TRBD2. Germline values: CDR1 ENHRY, CDR2 SYGVKD. V trimming: 4 bases; J trimming: 2 bases; junction bases outside the gene matches: 0. The CDR3 extends over 14 amino acids. The CDR3 protein is CAISGLAGAYEQYF. For the CDR3, the DNA is TGTGCCATCAGTGGACTAGCGGGAGCCTACGAGCAGTACTTC.

This clonotype came up many times. V is TRBV20-1 and J is TRBJ1-4; 7 bases align to TRBD1. This CDR3 is built from 14 residues. V was pared by 1 base and J by 8 bases, with 7 bases of the junction left unmatched. Germline V CDR1 and CDR2: DFQATT, SNEGSKA (reference sequence). The CDR3 sequence is CSARGVGGTEKLFF. In DNA form, the CDR3 reads TGCAGTGCTAGAGGGGTAGGGGGCACCGAAAAACTGTTTTTT.

As DNA, the CDR3 is TGTGCCAGCAGTGGGGACCATCAAGAGACCCAGTACTTC. This translates into CASSGDHQETQYF. The V and J genes are TRBV6-1 and TRBJ2-5; D is tentatively TRBD1 or TRBD2 (5 bases each). This CDR3 contains 13 residues. The germline CDR1 and CDR2 sequences are MNHNS and SASEGT. V lost 4 bases and J 2 bases, leaving 8 bases between the germline ends.

For this clonotype: A much more abundant neighbour one base away suggests this may be a read error. The chain employs TRBV5-1 and TRBJ2-2; 14 positions agree with TRBD2. From germline, CDR1 is SGHRS and CDR2 YFSETQ. This CDR3 comprises 16 residues. The CDR3 region has the DNA TGCGCCAGCGGCTTGGGGACTAGCGGGGGTACCGGGGAGCTGTTTTTT. Its protein product is CASGLGTSGGTGELFF.

This clonotype showed up many times. The chain recombines TRBV19 with TRBJ1-2, with 8 bases lining up with TRBD1. The V gene end was trimmed by 6 bases and the J gene end by 3 bases; junction bases not matched to a gene: 6. This CDR3 is built from 14 residues. Germline V gene lookup returns CDR1 LNHDA and CDR2 SQIVND (reference sequence). CDR3 protein: CASRGRGRDYGYTF. The DNA of the CDR3 is TGTGCCAGTAGAGGCAGGGGGCGCGACTATGGCTACACCTTC.

This clonotype was seen only a few times. Compared with germline, one end of the junction differs, possibly owing to a read error. CDR3 sequence: CASSLVGGSNYGYPF. The CDR3 region has the DNA TGTGCCAGCAGCTTAGTAGGGGGAAGTAACTATGGCTACCCCTTC. J is TRBJ1-2 and V is TRBV7-8; the D gene is possibly TRBD1 (6 bases). CDR3 length: 15 amino acids. Germline-derived CDR1 and CDR2 are SGHVS and FQNEAQ.

In nucleotides, the CDR3 is TGTGCCAGCATTTTCGGCGTGGGGCAGCCCCAGCATTTT. It translates to CASIFGVGQPQHF. The chain uses TRBV2 and TRBJ1-5; the D is unclear. Germline values: CDR1 SNHLY, CDR2 FYNNEI. The CDR3 runs 13 residues. Trimming removed 7 bases at V and 7 bases at J, with 14 bases between. The full variable domain, with the rest looked up from reference TRBV2 and TRBJ1-5, is EPEVTQTPSHQVTQMGQEVILRCVPISNHLYFYWYRQILGQKVEFLVSFYNNEISEKSEIFDDQFSVERPDGSNFTLKIRSTKLEDSAMYFCASIFGVGQPQHFGDGTRLSIL.

This clonotype showed up many times. The chain uses TRBV6-6 and TRBJ2-7; TRBD1 matches at 12 bases. The junction had 5 bases not matched to a gene; V was cut back by 5 bases and J by 6 bases. The CDR3 has 14 amino acids. The germline CDR1 and CDR2 sequences are MNHNY and SVGAGI (reference sequence). CDR3 bases: TGTGCCAGCAGTCCCGGGACAGGGGGCCGCGAGCAGTACTTC. This sequence encodes CASSPGTGGREQYF.

This clonotype turned up a few times. V is TRBV6-2 or TRBV6-3 and J is TRBJ1-2; TRBD1 aligns across 7 bases. Losses at the gene ends were 3 bases for V and 8 bases for J; bases not matched to a gene: 15. The germline V gene encodes CDR1 MNHEY and CDR2 SVGEGT. This CDR3 has 16 residues. CDR3 residues: CASSYRSVGGGDGYTF. The CDR3 nucleotides are TGTGCCAGCAGTTATCGCTCCGTGGGAGGGGGCGACGGCTACACCTTC.

In this sample, this clonotype turned up many times. CDR3 nucleotides: TGTGCCAGTAGTATCCGGGGGGGAGAGCAGTACTTC. It codes for CASSIRGGEQYF. The rearrangement uses TRBV19 and TRBJ2-7, with 8 bases identical to TRBD2. CDR3 length: 12 residues. CDR1 LNHDA and CDR2 SQIVND come from the germline V gene (reference sequence). The V and J ends lost 3 bases and 7 bases, in that order; junction bases with no gene match: 2.

In this sample, this clonotype turned up many times. CDR3 in amino acids: CASDGDTYNEQFF. For the CDR3, the DNA is TGTGCTAGTGATGGGGACACCTACAATGAGCAGTTCTTC. The chain carries TRBV12-5 and TRBJ2-1; TRBD1 is a possible D gene (6 bases). CDR3 length equals 13 residues. Germline assignment: CDR1 LGHNT and CDR2 FRNRAP. V dropped 7 bases and J dropped 2 bases, with 9 bases sitting between them.

This clonotype appeared many times. CDR3 sequence reads: CASSQQSSSYEQYF. The CDR3, as DNA: TGCGCCAGCAGCCAACAGAGTAGCTCCTACGAGCAGTACTTC. This chain joins TRBV5-1 and TRBJ2-7; D is unresolved. The CDR3 consists of 14 residues. CDR1 is SGHRS and CDR2 is YFSETQ in the germline V gene. V lost 4 bases to trimming and J lost 0 bases, with 11 bases between them.